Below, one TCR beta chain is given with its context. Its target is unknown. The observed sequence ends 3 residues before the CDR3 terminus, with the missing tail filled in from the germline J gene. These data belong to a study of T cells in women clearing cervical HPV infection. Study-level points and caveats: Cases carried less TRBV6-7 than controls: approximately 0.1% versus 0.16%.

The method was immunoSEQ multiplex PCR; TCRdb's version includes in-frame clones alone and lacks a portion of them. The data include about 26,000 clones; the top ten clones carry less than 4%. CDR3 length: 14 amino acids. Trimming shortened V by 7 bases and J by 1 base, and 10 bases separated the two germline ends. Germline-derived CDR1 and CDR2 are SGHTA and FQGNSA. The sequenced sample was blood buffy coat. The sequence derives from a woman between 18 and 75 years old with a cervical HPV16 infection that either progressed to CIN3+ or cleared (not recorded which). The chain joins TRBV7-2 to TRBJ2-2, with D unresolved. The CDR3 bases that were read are TGTGCCAGCAATAGTCTAGGGAACACCGGGGAG. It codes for CASNSLGNTGE. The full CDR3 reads CASNSLGNTGELFF.